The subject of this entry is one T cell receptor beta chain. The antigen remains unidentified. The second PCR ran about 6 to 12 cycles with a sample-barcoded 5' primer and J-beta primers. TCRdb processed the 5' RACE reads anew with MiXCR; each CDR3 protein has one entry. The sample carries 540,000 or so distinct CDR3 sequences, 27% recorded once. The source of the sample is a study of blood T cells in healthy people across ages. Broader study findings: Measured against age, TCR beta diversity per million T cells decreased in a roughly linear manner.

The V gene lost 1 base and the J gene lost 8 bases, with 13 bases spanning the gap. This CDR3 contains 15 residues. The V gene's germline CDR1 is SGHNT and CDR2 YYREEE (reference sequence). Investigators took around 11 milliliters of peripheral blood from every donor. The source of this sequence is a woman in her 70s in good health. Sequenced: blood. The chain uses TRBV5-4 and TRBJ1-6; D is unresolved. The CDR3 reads CASSLSRAGDSPLHF. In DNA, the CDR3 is TGTGCCAGCAGCTTGTCCCGGGCCGGAGATTCACCCCTCCACTTT.